This T cell receptor beta chain was sequenced in a study of cytomegalovirus exposure and HLA in healthy donors. Trimming removed 4 bases from V and 2 bases from J; junction bases left unmatched: 13. CDR1 is SQVTM and CDR2 is ANQGSEA in the germline V gene. The CDR3 runs to 16 residues. The PCR made use of 60 Vbeta and 13 Jbeta primers. Only in-frame clones appear in the TCRdb table, and some are missing; sequencing was by immunoSEQ multiplex PCR. Its table records about 120,000 clones. The source of this sequence is a man aged 25-40 years in good health and CMV-seronegative. The genes are TRBV29-1 and TRBJ2-7; 8 bases match TRBD2. Material: PBMCs. For the CDR3, the DNA is TGCAGCGTTGGCCGGGAGGGGACGAATCTCCCCTACGAGCAGTACTTC. It codes for CSVGREGTNLPYEQYF.